This TCR beta chain was captured by sequencing in a study of beta chain features in type 1 diabetes. The CDR3 is 15 residues long. Deletions cut 8 bases from V and 4 bases from J, with 19 bases between. Germline V gene data show CDR1 as SGHTA and CDR2 as FQGNSA. Turning to this clone: Its antigen is not identified.

Whole-study results and caveats: When VDJ junctions were examined, type 1 diabetes patients showed fewer insertions and more deletions.

What was sequenced were expressed TCRB transcripts, since all of the isolated RNA had been reverse transcribed. Some clones are missing from TCRdb's copy, which holds only in-frame ones; the method was immunoSEQ multiplex PCR. The table lists 150,000 to 190,000 clones, 8.1% of them singletons. The sample taken for sequencing was central memory CD4+ T cells from blood. The TCR comes from a young man in good health. This rearrangement joins TRBV7-2 to TRBJ2-3; the D gene is possibly TRBD1 (6 bases). CDR3 amino acids: CASDRLGAVADTQYF. As DNA, the CDR3 is TGTGCCAGCGACCGCTTGGGGGCCGTGGCAGATACGCAGTATTTT.